This is a list of T cell receptor beta chains from one sample in a study of blood T cell repertoires in COVID-19. Produced via immunoSEQ multiplex PCR; TCRdb's table is partial and in-frame only. The profile shows around 250,000 clones, approximately 89% of them singletons. The sequenced sample was peripheral blood. The receptors here all came from a woman aged 40 to 50 who had recovered from COVID-19. CDR3s include the opening cysteine and the closing phenylalanine or tryptophan. A D gene is named only where the DNA matches it firmly. The size entry is marked missing in some rows and otherwise reads once, few, many or a size class.

>TRBJ2-3|TRBV6-1|.|few
CASSEPGETDTQYF
TGTGCCAGCAGTGAGCCAGGGGAGACAGATACGCAGTATTTT
>TRBJ1-1|TRBV12-3/TRBV12-4|.|.
CASSATVNTEAFF
TGTGCCAGCAGTGCCACAGTGAACACTGAAGCTTTCTTT
>TRBJ2-3|TRBV9|.|.
CASSVDSPDTQYF
TGTGCCAGCAGCGTAGACAGTCCAGATACGCAGTATTTT
>TRBJ1-1|TRBV19|.|.
CASTSSYTEAFF
TGTGCCAGCACAAGTTCGTACACTGAAGCTTTCTTT
>TRBJ2-3|TRBV5-6|TRBD1|.
CASSPGTGSDTQYF
TGTGCCAGCAGCCCCGGGACAGGGTCAGATACGCAGTATTTT
>TRBJ2-6|TRBV24-1|.|.
CATSDPKPGVGANVLTF
TGTGCCACCAGTGATCCGAAACCAGGGGTTGGGGCCAACGTCCTGACTTTC
>TRBJ1-4|TRBV27|TRBD1|.
CASSLGTGGAREKLFF
TGTGCCAGCAGTTTGGGGACAGGCGGGGCGAGGGAAAAACTGTTTTTT
>TRBJ2-5|TRBV11-2|TRBD2|.
CASSLGGLLEETQYF
TGTGCCAGCAGCTTAGGGGGACTACTGGAAGAGACCCAGTACTTC
>TRBJ2-1|TRBV27|TRBD1|.
CASSLGQGPSYNEQFF
TGTGCCAGCAGTCTCGGACAGGGCCCATCGTACAATGAGCAGTTCTTC
>TRBJ1-2|TRBV24-1|.|.
CATSDQGGHGYTF
TGTGCCACCAGTGATCAGGGAGGACATGGCTACACCTTC
>TRBJ2-5|TRBV11-1|.|.
CASSLARGGGETQYF
TGTGCCAGCAGCTTAGCGAGGGGGGGAGGAGAGACCCAGTACTTC
>TRBJ2-1|TRBV9|TRBD1|few
CASSGALGQGAGREQFF
TGTGCCAGCAGCGGAGCCCTCGGGCAGGGGGCAGGGAGGGAGCAGTTCTTC
>TRBJ2-3|TRBV18|.|.
CASSQLREPDTQYF
TGTGCCAGCTCACAACTCCGGGAGCCGGATACGCAGTATTTT
>TRBJ2-2|TRBV5-1|TRBD1|.
CASSHVTGDTGELFF
TGCGCCAGCAGCCACGTGACAGGGGACACCGGGGAGCTGTTTTTT
>TRBJ1-6|TRBV6-1|.|.
CASSGGGGKRNSPLHF
TGTGCCAGCAGTGGGGGCGGGGGCAAAAGGAATTCACCCCTCCACTTT
>TRBJ2-1|TRBV2|TRBD2|.
CASSEVRGSSYNEQFF
TGTGCCAGCAGTGAAGTGCGGGGGAGTTCCTACAATGAGCAGTTCTTC
>TRBJ1-6|TRBV30|.|.
CAWNTDGTSNSPLHF
TGTGCCTGGAACACCGATGGGACTTCTAATTCACCCCTCCACTTT
>TRBJ2-3|TRBV4-1|TRBD2|.
CASSSGGASTDTQYF
TGCGCCAGTTCTAGCGGGGGGGCCAGCACAGATACGCAGTATTTT
>TRBJ2-2|TRBV12-3/TRBV12-4|.|.
CASTLDSTGELFF
TGTGCCAGCACCCTAGACAGCACCGGGGAGCTGTTTTTT
>TRBJ2-3|TRBV5-1|TRBD2|.
CASSLEPGLAGQYF
TGCGCCAGCAGCTTGGAGCCGGGACTAGCGGGGCAGTATTTT